The 31 T cell receptor beta chains below all came from one sample that was sequenced in a study of identical twins. TCRdb reprocessed the 5' RACE reads via MiXCR and lists one record per CDR3 protein. This sample has 550,000 to 800,000 distinct CDR3 sequences, with roughly 6.6% found just once. In addition, the sample was reused for a study of yellow fever vaccine responses in identical twins.

Material for sequencing was PBMCs. The receptor set was obtained from a young woman in good health.

This clonotype was seen more than once but under ten times. The V call is TRBV28, the J call TRBJ2-6; 11 nucleotides match TRBD1. Germline V lookup: CDR1 MDHEN, CDR2 SYDVKM. Trimming took 8 bases from V and 4 from J; bases not matched to a gene: 7. This CDR3 contains 16 residues. The CDR3 region is CASGQGAFAGANVLTF. CDR3 bases: TGTGCCAGCGGACAGGGGGCTTTTGCCGGGGCCAACGTCCTGACTTTC.

The V call is TRBV4-1, the J call TRBJ2-1; D could derive from TRBD1 or TRBD2 (5 bases each). V gave up 4 bases and J gave up 0 bases, with 19 bases separating them. CDR1 and CDR2 from the germline V gene are MGHRA and YSYEKL. This CDR3 has 18 amino acids. CDR3 residues: CASSPGGRPERSYNEQFF. The CDR3 DNA is TGCGCCAGCAGCCCTGGGGGTAGGCCCGAGCGCTCCTACAATGAGCAGTTCTTC.

This clonotype was detected a few times. This chain uses TRBV13 with TRBJ2-3, with 8 bases lining up with TRBD1. Germline loops: CDR1 PRHDT, CDR2 FYEKMQ (reference sequence). The CDR3 consists of 16 residues. Trimming at V came to 5 bases and at J to 6 bases, leaving 13 bases not matched to a gene. The CDR3 region is CASSPSVQGDRDTQYF. The CDR3 bases are TGTGCCAGCAGCCCCTCAGTACAGGGGGATAGGGATACGCAGTATTTT. The complete variable domain, with remaining parts taken from reference TRBV13 and TRBJ2-3, reads AAGVIQSPRHLIKEKRETATLKCYPIPRHDTVYWYQQGPGQDPQFLISFYEKMQSDKGSIPDRFSAQQFSDYHSELNMSSLELGDSALYFCASSPSVQGDRDTQYFGPGTRLTVL.

This clonotype was observed a few times. The chain employs TRBV7-2 and TRBJ2-3; the match to TRBD2 covers 7 bases. The CDR3 is made up of 16 amino acids. Germline V gene data show CDR1 as SGHTA and CDR2 as FQGNSA. Losses at the gene ends were 2 bases for V and 2 bases for J; bases not matched to a gene: 7. CDR3 DNA sequence: TGTGCCAGCAGCTTACATGGGGGGGAGATCACAGATACGCAGTATTTT. As protein: CASSLHGGEITDTQYF.

The chain links TRBV12-3 or TRBV12-4 to TRBJ2-2, with TRBD2 matching 8 bases. This CDR3 spans 15 amino acids. V lost 5 bases, J lost 3 bases, and 5 bases stayed unmatched. CDR3 sequence (DNA): TGTGCCAGCAGTCTGAGCGGGGGATACACCGGGGAGCTGTTTTTT. Amino acids: CASSLSGGYTGELFF.

The chain joins TRBV12-3 or TRBV12-4 to TRBJ2-3; TRBD1 might be the D (5 bases). The CDR3 has 19 amino acids. V was pared by 11 bases and J by 0 bases, with 30 bases between. The CDR3 sequence: CAFCLDPLRGRSSTDTQYF. CDR3 nucleotides: TGTGCCTTCTGTTTAGATCCCCTAAGGGGAAGATCTAGCACAGATACGCAGTATTTT.

There are many counts of this clonotype. The V and J genes are TRBV6-4 and TRBJ2-3; 8 bases map to TRBD2. The ends lost 3 bases at V and 4 bases at J; junction bases unmatched: 3. The CDR3 runs 14 residues. Germline V gives CDR1 MRHNA, CDR2 SNTAGT. The CDR3 protein is CASSETGGADTQYF. Here the CDR3 DNA reads TGTGCCAGCAGTGAGACGGGGGGGGCAGATACGCAGTATTTT.

In its sample, this clonotype was seen many times. In DNA, the CDR3 is TGCAGTGCCACCCCCCCAGCGGGGGCAAAAGAGACCCAGTACTTC. Translated: CSATPPAGAKETQYF. The V and J genes are TRBV20-1 and TRBJ2-5; 8 bases map to TRBD2. The CDR3 sequence is 15 residues long. V lost 6 bases, J lost 3 bases, and 12 bases stayed unmatched. Germline V CDR1 and CDR2: DFQATT, SNEGSKA (reference sequence).

This clonotype was detected only a few times. The genes are TRBV27 and TRBJ2-6; D not certain. Trimming cost V 5 bases and J 0 bases, with 11 bases left between them. The CDR3 covers 16 residues. CDR1 is MNHEY, CDR2 SMNVEV, per germline (reference sequence). The CDR3 spells CASSPLVSSGANVLTF. The CDR3 DNA follows: TGTGCCAGCAGTCCCCTCGTAAGCTCTGGGGCCAACGTCCTGACTTTC.

The table lists this clonotype with many counts. V gene TRBV12-3 or TRBV12-4 combines with J gene TRBJ2-2; no clear D gene. The CDR3 sequence is 15 residues long. The V end lost 5 bases, the J end lost 0 bases, and 10 bases lay between the germline ends. CDR3 amino acids: CASSAPAANTGELFF. The CDR3 nucleotides read TGTGCCAGCAGTGCCCCAGCCGCGAACACCGGGGAGCTGTTTTTT.

The gene calls are TRBV4-1 and TRBJ1-3, with TRBD1 as a possible D gene (6 bases). V was cut by 1 base and J by 2 bases, with 15 bases left in between. The CDR3 contains 17 residues. Germline CDR1 reads MGHRA; CDR2 reads YSYEKL. The CDR3 nucleotides read TGCGCCAGCAGCCAAGGGAAGGCCAGGGGACCTGGAAACACCATATATTTT. Its translation is CASSQGKARGPGNTIYF.

This clonotype was detected ten times or more. This chain joins TRBV3-1 and TRBJ1-5; D not certain. The germline V and J ends were trimmed by 1 base and 6 bases, with 10 bases remaining between them. Germline V gene lookup returns CDR1 LGHDT and CDR2 YNNKEL (reference sequence). The CDR3 is made up of 14 amino acids. As DNA, the CDR3 is TGTGCCAGCAGCCAAGGTGGGTCCAGTCAGCCCCAGCATTTT. It yields the protein CASSQGGSSQPQHF. Complete variable domain (other parts from reference TRBV3-1 and TRBJ1-5): DTAVSQTPKYLVTQMGNDKSIKCEQNLGHDTMYWYKQDSKKFLKIMFSYNNKELIINETVPNRFSPKSPDKAHLNLHINSLELGDSAVYFCASSQGGSSQPQHFGDGTRLSIL.

This clonotype was counted many times. This chain uses TRBV5-5 with TRBJ2-5; 7 bases fit TRBD2. There are 17 residues in the CDR3. V dropped 4 bases and J dropped 2; count of bases not matched to a gene: 14. CDR1 is SGHKS, CDR2 YYEKEE, per germline (reference sequence). The CDR3 coding sequence is TGTGCCAGCAGCCCAACGAGGCTAGCGGCCAATCAAGAGACCCAGTACTTC. As protein: CASSPTRLAANQETQYF.

The chain is built from TRBV7-2 and TRBJ2-7; D call uncertain. Germline-derived CDR1 and CDR2 are SGHTA and FQGNSA. V lost 0 bases, J lost 4 bases, and 7 bases lay in between. The CDR3 runs to 13 residues. The CDR3 loop reads CASSLAANYEQYV. The CDR3 DNA sequence: TGTGCCAGCAGCTTAGCGGCGAATTACGAGCAGTACGTC.

This clonotype turned up a few times. The genes are TRBV14 and TRBJ2-7, with 9 positions matching TRBD2. The V and J ends lost 1 base and 6 bases, in that order; junction bases with no gene match: 1. Germline V CDR1 and CDR2: SGHDN, FVKESK. This CDR3 spans 13 amino acids. CDR3 sequence reads: CASSQGGGGEQYF. The CDR3 DNA reads TGTGCCAGCAGCCAAGGCGGGGGGGGCGAGCAGTACTTC.

The chain couples TRBV7-2 to TRBJ2-3, with TRBD2 matching 10 bases. The V segment lost 3 bases and the J segment 2 bases; nucleotides outside the gene matches: 8. The CDR3 totals 17 residues. Germline CDR1 SGHTA, CDR2 FQGNSA. The CDR3 loop is CASSFPTSGVITDTQYF. CDR3 coding DNA: TGTGCCAGCAGCTTCCCCACTAGCGGGGTGATCACAGATACGCAGTATTTT.

This clonotype was counted at least ten times. The chain employs TRBV3-1 and TRBJ2-5, with D maybe TRBD1 (6 bases). V dropped 1 base and J dropped 0 bases, with 9 bases sitting between them. Germline V gives CDR1 LGHDT, CDR2 YNNKEL (reference sequence). The CDR3 sequence is 15 residues long. The CDR3 DNA sequence: TGTGCCAGCAGCCAAGGCACAGGGCACCAAGAGACCCAGTACTTC. This translates into CASSQGTGHQETQYF.

This clonotype was observed a handful of times. The chain combines TRBV24-1 with TRBJ2-2; 9 nucleotides match TRBD1. CDR3 length: 17 residues. Germline trimming cut 1 base from V and 1 base from J; bases unmatched to any gene: 3. CDR1 and CDR2 from the germline V gene are KGHDR and SFDVKD. This CDR3 is CATSDFGTGRNTGELFF. CDR3 nucleotides: TGTGCCACCAGTGATTTTGGGACAGGGAGGAACACCGGGGAGCTGTTTTTT.

V usage is TRBV2 and J usage is TRBJ1-1; weak D call: TRBD1 (6 bases). Germline CDR1 and CDR2: SNHLY and FYNNEI. V was shortened by 5 bases and J by 0 bases, with 10 bases between the two germline ends. There are 14 residues in the CDR3. CDR3 in amino acids: CASSWDNLNTEAFF. The CDR3 coding sequence is TGTGCCAGCAGTTGGGACAACCTGAACACTGAAGCTTTCTTT.

The rearrangement links TRBV27 to TRBJ2-2; unclear D gene. The germline CDR1 and CDR2 sequences are MNHEY and SMNVEV (reference sequence). The CDR3 length is 12 residues. In DNA, the CDR3 is TGTGATCTTTTAAGGCGTACCGGGGAGCTGTTTTTT. Its protein is CDLLRRTGELFF.

This clonotype came up a few times. This chain uses TRBV3-1 with TRBJ2-1; D is uncertain. V was trimmed by 1 base and J by 0 bases, leaving 13 bases between them. CDR1 and CDR2 from the germline V gene are LGHDT and YNNKEL (reference sequence). The CDR3 length is 17 residues. The CDR3 region has the DNA TGTGCCAGCAGCCAAGCGATGCAGGTTCTCTCCTACAATGAGCAGTTCTTC. Translating it yields CASSQAMQVLSYNEQFF.

The V and J genes are TRBV12-3 or TRBV12-4 and TRBJ2-4; 15 bases map to TRBD2. The CDR3 is made up of 19 amino acids. The V segment lost 11 bases and the J segment 3 bases; nucleotides outside the gene matches: 17. In DNA form, the CDR3 reads TGTGCCTTCAGTTCCTCCGGGACTAGCGGGAGGAAGAGCAAAAACATTCAGTACTTC. Translating it yields CAFSSSGTSGRKSKNIQYF.

J is TRBJ2-3 and V is TRBV20-1, with TRBD2 matching over 12 bases. The CDR3 extends over 16 amino acids. The V gene end was trimmed by 2 bases and the J gene end by 3 bases; junction bases not matched to a gene: 6. Germline V gives CDR1 DFQATT, CDR2 SNEGSKA (reference sequence). This CDR3 reads CSARRGLAGSTDTQYF. The CDR3 DNA reads as TGCAGTGCTAGAAGAGGACTAGCGGGGAGTACAGATACGCAGTATTTT.

This clonotype was seen a few times. The chain carries TRBV9 and TRBJ2-1; 9 bases are a match to TRBD1. Trimming cost V 2 bases and J 5 bases; bases outside gene matches: 5. From germline, CDR1 is SGDLS and CDR2 YYNGEE. This CDR3 region has 15 residues. CDR3 in amino acids: CASSVTGGAHNEQFF. CDR3 DNA: TGTGCCAGCAGCGTTACAGGGGGCGCCCACAATGAGCAGTTCTTC.

This clonotype occurred a few times. The chain carries TRBV6-1 and TRBJ2-7; TRBD2 might be the D (6 bases). The germline gives CDR1 MNHNS, CDR2 SASEGT. V shed 5 bases and J shed 7 bases, with 18 bases lying between them. This CDR3 contains 14 residues. The CDR3 DNA reads TGTGCCAGCAGTCCTAGAGATAGCAGCGGGGAGCAGTACTTC. Amino acid sequence: CASSPRDSSGEQYF.

There are a few counts of this clonotype. The chain has TRBV2 and TRBJ1-1; 11 nucleotides agree with TRBD1. J gave up 1 base and V 6 bases, and 4 bases lay outside the gene matches. This CDR3 spans 15 amino acids. Germline V gene lookup returns CDR1 SNHLY and CDR2 FYNNEI. CDR3 region: CASRAGTGGNTEAFF. CDR3 in DNA: TGTGCCAGCAGGGCCGGGACAGGGGGGAACACTGAAGCTTTCTTT.

In its sample, this clonotype was seen a few times. The chain carries TRBV18 and TRBJ2-7; perhaps TRBD1 as D (7 bases). The V and J ends lost 8 bases and 4 bases respectively, with 18 bases between them. The length of the CDR3 is 14 residues. Per the germline V gene, CDR1 is KGHSH and CDR2 is LQKENI. The CDR3 nucleotides read TGTGCCAGCAAAATAGGGGGCGCGGGATACGAGCAGTACTTC. The encoded protein is CASKIGGAGYEQYF.

This clonotype was found a few times. The J gene is TRBJ2-2, the V gene TRBV3-1; D is unclear. The V gene's germline CDR1 is LGHDT and CDR2 YNNKEL (reference sequence). This CDR3 spans 12 amino acids. V lost 6 bases, J lost 4 bases, and 6 bases lay in between. CDR3 region: CASREPTGELFF. CDR3 DNA: TGTGCCAGCAGAGAACCCACCGGGGAGCTGTTTTTT.

A few counts support this clonotype. This chain connects TRBV7-6 to TRBJ2-2; no clear D gene. The CDR3 totals 14 residues. CDR1 and CDR2 (germline): SGHVS, FNYEAQ. V lost 1 base to trimming and J lost 6 bases, with 9 bases between them. The CDR3 nucleotides are TGTGCCAGCAGCTTAGGGTCGCGCGCCGGGGAGCTGTTTTTT. The encoded protein is CASSLGSRAGELFF.

CDR3 in DNA: TGTGCCAGCAGTTTGGGACAGTTCAACTCTGGGGCCAACGTCCTGACTTTC. Translating it yields CASSLGQFNSGANVLTF. The rearrangement joins TRBV28 to TRBJ2-6, with 7 bases fitting TRBD1. The CDR3 runs 17 residues. Germline CDR1 and CDR2: MDHEN and SYDVKM. With 3 bases clipped from V and 0 bases from J, the junction kept 5 bases outside the gene matches. Variable domain in full (rest from reference TRBV28 and TRBJ2-6): DVKVTQSSRYLVKRTGEKVFLECVQDMDHENMFWYRQDPGLGLRLIYFSYDVKMKEKGDIPEGYSVSREKKERFSLILESASTNQTSMYLCASSLGQFNSGANVLTFGAGSRLTVL.

There are many counts of this clonotype. The chain uses TRBV9 and TRBJ2-1; unclear D gene. V shed 1 base and J shed 5 bases, with 19 bases lying between them. The CDR3 is made up of 17 amino acids. The germline gives CDR1 SGDLS, CDR2 YYNGEE. As DNA, the CDR3 is TGTGCCAGCAGCGTACACCTCAACGGTCTATCGGACAATGAGCAGTTCTTC. Amino acids: CASSVHLNGLSDNEQFF.